These 31 T cell receptor beta chains were all obtained from the same sample, sequenced in a study of response to subunit inactivated influenza vaccine. TCRdb re-called the RT-PCR reads with MiXCR, one entry per CDR3 protein. The data hold hundreds of thousands of distinct CDR3 sequences, with 15% to 18% observed a single time. The input for sequencing was PBMCs from blood, taken about 13 days after vaccination. Every receptor here comes from a middle-aged man who received an inactivated influenza vaccine.

A few counts support this clonotype. V and J are TRBV19 and TRBJ2-1, with D maybe TRBD1 (6 bases). This CDR3 region has 15 residues. The germline gives CDR1 LNHDA, CDR2 SQIVND (reference sequence). The V end lost 4 bases, the J end lost 5 bases, and 15 bases lay between the germline ends. CDR3 nucleotides: TGTGCCAGTAGTAAACAGACAGGCTTGAACAATGAGCAGTTCTTC. Encoded protein: CASSKQTGLNNEQFF.

This clonotype was seen a handful of times. The chain uses TRBV6-5 and TRBJ2-2; D perhaps matches TRBD1 (8 bases). The V gene's germline CDR1 is MNHEY and CDR2 SVGAGI. The CDR3 runs to 18 residues. V shed 2 bases and J shed 4 bases, with 20 bases lying between them. In DNA, the CDR3 is TGTGCCAGCAGTTACCCCGGGGGGACAGGACCGTTCACCGGGGAGCTGTTTTTT. Protein product: CASSYPGGTGPFTGELFF.

J is TRBJ2-3 and V is TRBV7-2; the D gene is possibly TRBD2 (5 bases). The germline gives CDR1 SGHTA, CDR2 FQGNSA. The CDR3 has 17 amino acids. The germline V and J ends were trimmed by 2 bases and 6 bases, with 21 bases remaining between them. In DNA form, the CDR3 reads TGTGCCAGCAGCTTATGGCCCGCGGGTAGTTCCGCGGATACGCAGTATTTT. It encodes CASSLWPAGSSADTQYF. Variable domain in full (rest from reference TRBV7-2 and TRBJ2-3): GAGVSQSPSNKVTEKGKDVELRCDPISGHTALYWYRQSLGQGLEFLIYFQGNSAPDKSGLPSDRFSAERTGGSVSTLTIQRTQQEDSAVYLCASSLWPAGSSADTQYFGPGTRLTVL.

V gene TRBV4-1 combines with J gene TRBJ1-4, with D tentatively TRBD1 (6 bases). V lost 0 bases, J lost 3 bases, and 14 bases lay in between. Germline-derived CDR1 and CDR2 are MGHRA and YSYEKL. The length of the CDR3 is 17 residues. The CDR3 region has the DNA TGCGCCAGCAGCCAAGATCGGGGGCTTGGGGCTAATGAAAAACTGTTTTTT. Its protein product is CASSQDRGLGANEKLFF.

This clonotype has only a few counts. This rearrangement joins TRBV12-3 or TRBV12-4 to TRBJ2-7; 8 bases are a match to TRBD1. The CDR3 loop spans 16 amino acids. The ends lost 5 bases at V and 2 bases at J; junction bases unmatched: 11. CDR3 sequence: CASSIPSGTGTYEQYF. The CDR3 DNA follows: TGTGCCAGCAGTATACCATCCGGGACAGGCACCTACGAGCAGTACTTC.

The chain recombines TRBV7-6 with TRBJ2-7; 11 bases are shared with TRBD2. CDR1 and CDR2 from the germline V gene are SGHVS and FNYEAQ. The CDR3 is 14 amino acids. With V trimmed by 8 bases and J by 3 bases, 6 bases remained unmatched. CDR3 sequence reads: CASAPLAGDYEQYF. CDR3 sequence (DNA): TGTGCCAGCGCACCACTAGCGGGAGACTACGAGCAGTACTTC.

V gene TRBV6-1 combines with J gene TRBJ2-4; 8 bases match TRBD1. J lost 6 bases, V lost 5 bases, and 6 bases had no gene match. Germline V CDR1 and CDR2: MNHNS, SASEGT. This CDR3 spans 14 amino acids. The CDR3 DNA follows: TGTGCCAGCAGTCCGCCAGGGGGCCTAAACATTCAGTACTTC. Translated: CASSPPGGLNIQYF.

There are a few counts of this clonotype. The V call is TRBV7-2, the J call TRBJ2-7; 12 nucleotides agree with TRBD2. This CDR3 contains 15 residues. V trimming: 5 bases; J trimming: 7 bases; junction bases outside the gene matches: 9. Germline-derived CDR1 and CDR2 are SGHTA and FQGNSA. The CDR3 region has the DNA TGTGCCAGCAGCCGTGGACTAGCGGGAATAGGAGAGCAGTACTTC. It translates to CASSRGLAGIGEQYF.

The chain couples TRBV24-1 to TRBJ2-3, with D maybe TRBD2 (6 bases). V lost 3 bases and J 0 bases, leaving 12 bases between the germline ends. The CDR3 is 16 residues long. CDR1 is KGHDR and CDR2 is SFDVKD in the germline V gene. The CDR3 sequence: CATSDGGRPSTDTQYF. The DNA of the CDR3 is TGTGCCACCAGTGATGGGGGGAGGCCTAGCACAGATACGCAGTATTTT.

This sequence joins TRBV5-5 and TRBJ2-7, with 7 bases matching TRBD2. The CDR3 runs to 15 residues. Germline V gene lookup returns CDR1 SGHKS and CDR2 YYEKEE (reference sequence). The V and J ends lost 4 bases and 0 bases, in that order; junction bases with no gene match: 7. CDR3: CASSTTSGGSYEQYF. The CDR3 nucleotides are TGTGCCAGCAGCACTACCTCGGGGGGCTCCTACGAGCAGTACTTC.

This clonotype was recorded a few times. This chain connects TRBV3-1 to TRBJ2-1; no firm D call. Trimming took off 2 bases at V and 6 bases at J, with 8 bases between the two ends. CDR1 LGHDT and CDR2 YNNKEL come from the germline V gene (reference sequence). This CDR3 has 13 amino acids. CDR3 region: CASSQRSSNEQFF. CDR3 coding DNA: TGTGCCAGCAGCCAAAGGAGTTCCAATGAGCAGTTCTTC.

This chain uses TRBV6-1 with TRBJ2-5, with a weak D call TRBD2 (5 bases). V gave up 7 bases and J gave up 2 bases, with 14 bases separating them. CDR1 is MNHNS and CDR2 is SASEGT in the germline V gene. This CDR3 is built from 14 residues. CDR3 residues: CASTGRSGQETQYF. The CDR3 DNA reads as TGTGCCAGCACCGGAAGGAGCGGTCAAGAGACCCAGTACTTC.

V is TRBV6-1 and J is TRBJ2-3, with 7 bases fitting TRBD1. This CDR3 spans 14 amino acids. Germline lookup yields CDR1 MNHNS and CDR2 SASEGT. J gave up 3 bases and V 6 bases, and 6 bases lay outside the gene matches. CDR3 nucleotide sequence: TGTGCCAGCAGCCCAACAGGGGAAACAGATACGCAGTATTTT. Encoded protein: CASSPTGETDTQYF.

V usage is TRBV5-5 and J usage is TRBJ1-2; D is perhaps TRBD1 (5 bases). Germline V lookup: CDR1 SGHKS, CDR2 YYEKEE (reference sequence). Trimming shortened V by 4 bases and J by 5 bases, and 18 bases separated the two germline ends. CDR3 length equals 15 residues. CDR3: CASSGLRGRNYGYTF. CDR3 nucleotide sequence: TGTGCCAGCAGCGGCTTACGGGGGAGGAATTATGGCTACACCTTC.

The chain recombines TRBV12-3 or TRBV12-4 with TRBJ2-1; 8 bases match TRBD1. CDR3 length equals 16 residues. The V segment lost 7 bases and the J segment 0 bases; nucleotides outside the gene matches: 8. This CDR3 reads CASTTPGGSSYNEQFF. DNA of the CDR3: TGTGCCAGCACAACTCCAGGGGGCTCCTCCTACAATGAGCAGTTCTTC.

J is TRBJ2-1 and V is TRBV7-8; tentatively, D is TRBD1 or TRBD2 (5 bases each). V lost 1 base and J lost 6, with 13 bases in between. The length of the CDR3 is 15 residues. From germline, CDR1 is SGHVS and CDR2 FQNEAQ. CDR3 amino acids: CASSLDRGLTNEQFF. The CDR3 bases are TGTGCCAGCAGCTTAGATCGGGGCCTTACCAATGAGCAGTTCTTC.

The genes are TRBV28 and TRBJ1-2, with D maybe TRBD1 (5 bases). V shed 5 bases and J shed 3 bases, with 19 bases lying between them. The germline V gene encodes CDR1 MDHEN and CDR2 SYDVKM. The CDR3 spans 16 residues. DNA of the CDR3: TGTGCCAGCAGTCGAGTTCCGGGACGCTTTGACTATGGCTACACCTTC. Translated: CASSRVPGRFDYGYTF.

The V gene is TRBV7-2, the J gene TRBJ2-3; D unclear. CDR3 length: 15 residues. V lost 8 bases and J lost 3, with 18 bases in between. CDR1 and CDR2 from the germline V gene are SGHTA and FQGNSA. The DNA of the CDR3 is TGTGCCAGCGGCAACGGCCGAGGTGGGACAGATACGCAGTATTTT. Protein product: CASGNGRGGTDTQYF. Supplemented by reference TRBV7-2 and TRBJ2-3, the full variable domain reads GAGVSQSPSNKVTEKGKDVELRCDPISGHTALYWYRQSLGQGLEFLIYFQGNSAPDKSGLPSDRFSAERTGGSVSTLTIQRTQQEDSAVYLCASGNGRGGTDTQYFGPGTRLTVL.

A few counts support this clonotype. The J gene is TRBJ1-3, the V gene TRBV20-1; D remains unclear. The CDR3 runs 14 residues. Trimming left V 1 base short and J 0 bases short, with 7 bases between. CDR1 and CDR2 from the germline V gene are DFQATT and SNEGSKA (reference sequence). The DNA for the CDR3 is TGCAGTGCTAGAGCACAGAACTCTGGAAACACCATATATTTT. Amino acids: CSARAQNSGNTIYF.

This clonotype was detected only a few times. This sequence joins TRBV20-1 and TRBJ2-1; D unresolved. Trimming pared 2 bases from V and 6 bases from J, leaving 14 bases between. This CDR3 contains 14 residues. The germline gives CDR1 DFQATT, CDR2 SNEGSKA (reference sequence). The CDR3 DNA reads TGCAGTGCTAGAAAGCAGCTAGGGATCAATGAGCAGTTCTTC. Protein sequence: CSARKQLGINEQFF.

The V gene is TRBV6-1, the J gene TRBJ1-1; D possibly corresponds to TRBD1 (5 bases). The CDR3 is made up of 14 amino acids. V shed 6 bases and J shed 3 bases, with 14 bases lying between them. Germline CDR1 MNHNS, CDR2 SASEGT. The CDR3 sequence is CASRSMGLYTEAFF. The CDR3, as DNA: TGTGCCAGCAGATCGATGGGACTCTACACTGAAGCTTTCTTT.

The V and J genes are TRBV12-3 or TRBV12-4 and TRBJ2-7, with D perhaps matching TRBD2 (6 bases). V was trimmed by 5 bases and J by 4 bases, leaving 18 bases between them. The CDR3 consists of 15 residues. The CDR3 sequence: CASSRGVLGTYEQYF. The CDR3 region has the DNA TGTGCCAGCAGTAGGGGCGTACTAGGGACTTACGAGCAGTACTTC.

V is TRBV3-1 and J is TRBJ2-1, with D possibly being TRBD1 or TRBD2 (7 bases each). V lost 1 base, J lost 15 bases, and 16 bases lay in between. The germline CDR1 and CDR2 sequences are LGHDT and YNNKEL (reference sequence). The CDR3 has 13 residues. This chain's CDR3 is CASSQGSQGGTFF. The CDR3 DNA reads TGTGCCAGCAGCCAAGGGTCCCAGGGGGGGACGTTCTTC.

This clonotype was detected many times. One junction end disagrees with the germline gene, perhaps due to a read error. This sequence joins TRBV5-1 and TRBJ1-2; 10 bases line up with TRBD1. Germline CDR1 and CDR2: SGHRS and YFSETQ. The CDR3 is 14 amino acids. CDR3 sequence: CASSLGQGNYGYTF. The CDR3 DNA sequence: TGTGCCAGCAGCTTGGGACAGGGGAACTATGGCTACACCTTC.

CDR3 sequence: CASSPGLATQETQYF. In nucleotides, the CDR3 is TGTGCCAGCAGCCCGGGACTAGCGACCCAAGAGACCCAGTACTTC. The V and J genes are TRBV7-6 and TRBJ2-5, with 10 nucleotides matching TRBD2. Germline lookup yields CDR1 SGHVS and CDR2 FNYEAQ. The V segment lost 5 bases and the J segment 1 base; nucleotides outside the gene matches: 4. The CDR3 has 15 amino acids.

This rearrangement joins TRBV18 to TRBJ2-5; D call uncertain. The length of the CDR3 is 15 residues. Germline V gives CDR1 KGHSH, CDR2 LQKENI. V was shortened by 1 base and J by 5 bases, with 14 bases between the two germline ends. The CDR3 region has the DNA TGTGCCAGCTCACCACTTTCCGGTACCCAGGAGACCCAGTACTTC. Its protein product is CASSPLSGTQETQYF. Supplemented by reference TRBV18 and TRBJ2-5, the full variable domain reads NAGVMQNPRHLVRRRGQEARLRCSPMKGHSHVYWYRQLPEEGLKFMVYLQKENIIDESGMPKERFSAEFPKEGPSILRIQQVVRGDSAAYFCASSPLSGTQETQYFGPGTRLLVL.

This clonotype has ten or more counts. The chain carries TRBV7-9 and TRBJ1-1, with no clear D. Trimming removed 1 base at V and 1 base at J, with 10 bases between. Germline V gene sequence: CDR1 SEHNR, CDR2 FQNEAQ (reference sequence). There are 15 residues in the CDR3. In nucleotides, the CDR3 is TGTGCCAGCAGCTTAGGAATGTCTCCGAACACTGAAGCTTTCTTT. Its protein is CASSLGMSPNTEAFF.

The chain uses TRBV3-1 and TRBJ1-2, with 10 bases lining up with TRBD1. Per the germline V gene, CDR1 is LGHDT and CDR2 is YNNKEL (reference sequence). CDR3 length: 15 amino acids. V was clipped by 4 bases and J by 2 bases; unmatched bases: 4. The CDR3 sequence is CASSPGQGRNYGYTF. The DNA for the CDR3 is TGTGCCAGCAGCCCGGGACAGGGGAGAAACTATGGCTACACCTTC. Looking up the rest from reference TRBV3-1 and TRBJ1-2 gives the full variable domain: DTAVSQTPKYLVTQMGNDKSIKCEQNLGHDTMYWYKQDSKKFLKIMFSYNNKELIINETVPNRFSPKSPDKAHLNLHINSLELGDSAVYFCASSPGQGRNYGYTFGSGTRLTVV.

The gene calls are TRBV7-8 and TRBJ2-4; the D gene is possibly TRBD1 (6 bases). The V gene's germline CDR1 is SGHVS and CDR2 FQNEAQ. V lost 2 bases and J lost 6, with 11 bases in between. The CDR3 is 14 amino acids. The CDR3 reads CASSLLVTGNIQYF. The CDR3 DNA is TGTGCCAGCAGCTTACTGGTGACAGGAAACATTCAGTACTTC.

The chain uses TRBV7-8 and TRBJ2-1, with D perhaps matching TRBD2 (7 bases). The CDR3 loop spans 15 amino acids. The V end was cut by 10 bases, the J end by 4 bases, with 20 bases between. From germline, CDR1 is SGHVS and CDR2 FQNEAQ. The DNA for the CDR3 is TGTGCCACCTCCCGGGGGGCTAGCGGATACAATGAGCAGTTCTTC. As protein: CATSRGASGYNEQFF.

There are many counts of this clonotype. The chain couples TRBV7-9 to TRBJ2-5; 7 bases line up with TRBD2. J lost 2 bases, V lost 4 bases, and 4 bases had no gene match. CDR1 SEHNR and CDR2 FQNEAQ come from the germline V gene (reference sequence). The CDR3 is 14 residues long. In DNA, the CDR3 is TGTGCCAGCAGCTCGTTAGCGGGTCAAGAGACCCAGTACTTC. This encodes CASSSLAGQETQYF.